This TCR beta chain was identified during a study of identical twins. Trimming at V came to 6 bases and at J to 10 bases, leaving 11 bases not matched to a gene. CDR3 length: 15 amino acids. The germline V gene encodes CDR1 MNHNS and CDR2 SASEGT. Comment on this clonotype: As yet, its antigen is unknown.

One entry per CDR3 protein results from TCRdb running MiXCR on the 5' RACE reads. The sample lists 1.5 million to 2 million distinct CDR3 sequences, around a third occurring once. Overall study findings and caveats: Memory repertoires showed no such pattern, whereas abundant cord blood beta clonotypes carried fewer insertions. Instead of following the same donors, the conclusions were based on cross-sectional statistical analysis. Excess low generation probability was seen in twin-shared out-of-frame alpha sequences. Partial confounding of zero-insertion analyses by invariant MAIT and iNKT cells was possible.

The sample consisted of cord blood. This TCR was sampled from a newborn girl in good health. This chain connects TRBV6-1 to TRBJ1-6; TRBD1 matches at 8 bases. The CDR3 loop is CASRDWTGKASPLHF. The CDR3 coding sequence is TGTGCCAGCAGGGACTGGACAGGGAAGGCATCACCCCTCCACTTT.